The 19 T cell receptor beta chains in this list originate from one sample, sequenced in a study of preoperative IRX-2 immunotherapy in early breast cancer. The table came from immunoSEQ multiplex PCR; TCRdb's copy has only in-frame clones and leaves some out. The top ten hold roughly 2% of the sample, which has approximately 98,000 clones, 70% to 90% seen once. Sample treatment: preoperative locoregional IRX-2 cytokine immunotherapy. The material was tumor tissue, obtained after IRX-2 immunotherapy. The source of these receptors is a human donor with breast cancer.

The CDR3 here is CASSSLWSGTGNNEQFF. CDR3 coding DNA: TGTGCCAGCAGTAGTCTTTGGTCAGGGACAGGGAACAATGAGCAGTTCTTC. V gene TRBV28 combines with J gene TRBJ2-1; 9 bases fit TRBD1. Germline V lookup: CDR1 MDHEN, CDR2 SYDVKM. The CDR3 is 17 amino acids. J gave up 5 bases and V 5 bases, and 13 bases lay outside the gene matches. Looking up the rest from reference TRBV28 and TRBJ2-1 gives the full variable domain: DVKVTQSSRYLVKRTGEKVFLECVQDMDHENMFWYRQDPGLGLRLIYFSYDVKMKEKGDIPEGYSVSREKKERFSLILESASTNQTSMYLCASSSLWSGTGNNEQFFGPGTRLTVL.

This rearrangement joins TRBV19 to TRBJ1-1; D remains ambiguous. The CDR3 length is 14 residues. Trimming cost V 3 bases and J 1 base, with 9 bases left between them. CDR1 LNHDA and CDR2 SQIVND come from the germline V gene (reference sequence). CDR3 residues: CASSMGMRNTEAFF. The CDR3, as DNA: TGTGCCAGTAGTATGGGGATGAGGAACACTGAAGCTTTCTTT.

The J gene is TRBJ1-2, the V gene TRBV19, with 7 bases identical to TRBD1. CDR3 length: 13 residues. The J segment lost 6 bases and the V segment lost 9 bases, leaving 10 bases of the junction unmatched. CDR1 is LNHDA and CDR2 is SQIVND in the germline V gene (reference sequence). The CDR3 here is CASRIGTDDGYTF. The CDR3 nucleotides are TGTGCCAGCCGAATCGGGACAGACGATGGCTACACCTTC.

V and J are TRBV4-3 and TRBJ1-4; D is ambiguous. Germline CDR1 LGHNA, CDR2 YSLEER. V was shortened by 0 bases and J by 0 bases, with 8 bases between the two germline ends. The CDR3 consists of 16 residues. The CDR3 nucleotides are TGCGCCAGCAGCCAAGAGGTAACTGCAACTAATGAAAAACTGTTTTTT. Translation: CASSQEVTATNEKLFF.

V and J are TRBV28 and TRBJ1-1; TRBD1 agrees at 10 bases. V lost 5 bases to trimming and J lost 8 bases; unmatched junction nucleotides: 11. This CDR3 comprises 15 residues. CDR1 is MDHEN and CDR2 is SYDVKM in the germline V gene. This CDR3 is CASSPTGGAYLEAFF. The CDR3, as DNA: TGTGCCAGCAGTCCGACAGGGGGCGCTTATTTAGAAGCTTTCTTT.

The chain joins TRBV28 to TRBJ2-5, with 7 bases matching TRBD1. The CDR3 sequence is 15 residues long. Germline lookup yields CDR1 MDHEN and CDR2 SYDVKM. The ends lost 3 bases at V and 1 base at J; junction bases unmatched: 5. The CDR3: CASSFLRGSQETQYF. The CDR3 bases are TGTGCCAGCAGTTTCCTCAGGGGGTCCCAAGAGACCCAGTACTTC.

This clone was observed a few times. The V and J genes are TRBV25-1 and TRBJ2-7; TRBD2 might be the D (6 bases). Germline V gene data show CDR1 as MGHDK and CDR2 as SYGVNS. The CDR3 length is 15 residues. The V gene lost 1 base and the J gene lost 12 bases, with 22 bases spanning the gap. The CDR3 DNA is TGTGCCAGCAGTGAATTAAGAGTCGGAGGTAGCGGTATGTACTTC. Translation gives CASSELRVGGSGMYF.

The rearrangement joins TRBV15 to TRBJ1-4; no clear D gene. Trimming removed 0 bases at V and 4 bases at J, with 12 bases between. Per germline, CDR1 LNHNV and CDR2 YYDKDF (reference sequence). The CDR3 extends over 16 amino acids. The CDR3, as DNA: TGTGCCACCAGCAGAGATCCAAGCCAGCTTAATGAAAAACTGTTTTTT. Its protein product is CATSRDPSQLNEKLFF. The entire variable domain, with the rest obtained from reference TRBV15 and TRBJ1-4, is as follows: DAMVIQNPRYQVTQFGKPVTLSCSQTLNHNVMYWYQQKSSQAPKLLFHYYDKDFNNEADTPDNFQSRRPNTSFCFLDIRSPGLGDTAMYLCATSRDPSQLNEKLFFGSGTQLSVL.

This chain connects TRBV5-1 to TRBJ2-3; D call uncertain. Germline V gene sequence: CDR1 SGHRS, CDR2 YFSETQ. The CDR3 has 16 residues. V was trimmed by 4 bases and J by 2 bases, leaving 17 bases between them. Written as DNA, the CDR3 is TGCGCCAGCAGCCCTGGGGTAGCCGAAGACACAGATACGCAGTATTTT. Its translation: CASSPGVAEDTDTQYF.

Concerning this clone: At one boundary the junction diverges from the germline segment, which might be a read error. This CDR3 is CATSEGGLGTEAFF. In DNA form, the CDR3 reads TGTGCCACCAGTGAGGGAGGGTTGGGCACTGAAGCTTTCTTT. V usage is TRBV27 and J usage is TRBJ1-1, with no clear D. This CDR3 comprises 14 residues. The V gene's germline CDR1 is MNHEY and CDR2 SMNVEV (reference sequence).

Remarks on this clone: The junction differs from germline at one of its ends, possibly a read error. CDR3 amino acids: CASSVDLAGGRLF. DNA for the CDR3: TGTGCCAGCAGCGTTGATTTAGCGGGAGGGCGGCTCTTC. The rearrangement links TRBV2 to TRBJ2-1; the match to TRBD2 covers 11 bases. The CDR3 consists of 13 residues. From germline, CDR1 is SNHLY and CDR2 FYNNEI. The complete variable domain, with remaining parts taken from reference TRBV2 and TRBJ2-1, reads EPEVTQTPSHQVTQMGQEVILRCVPISNHLYFYWYRQILGQKVEFLVSFYNNEISEKSEIFDDQFSVERPDGSNFTLKIRSTKLEDSAMYFCASSVDLAGGRLFGPGTRLTVL.

V usage is TRBV19 and J usage is TRBJ1-1, with D perhaps matching TRBD1 (5 bases). From germline, CDR1 is LNHDA and CDR2 SQIVND (reference sequence). The CDR3 loop spans 13 amino acids. V was cut by 6 bases and J by 4 bases, with 12 bases left in between. The CDR3 DNA sequence: TGTGCCAGTAGCGGGGGTCTTGGCACTGAAGCTTTCTTT. Translating gives CASSGGLGTEAFF. Supplemented by reference TRBV19 and TRBJ1-1, the full variable domain reads DGGITQSPKYLFRKEGQNVTLSCEQNLNHDAMYWYRQDPGQGLRLIYYSQIVNDFQKGDIAEGYSVSREKKESFPLTVTSAQKNPTAFYLCASSGGLGTEAFFGQGTRLTVV.

This clone was detected once. The J gene is TRBJ2-7, the V gene TRBV18; TRBD1 matches 7 bases. This CDR3 contains 14 residues. The V segment lost 3 bases and the J segment 3 bases; nucleotides outside the gene matches: 5. Germline V gene data show CDR1 as KGHSH and CDR2 as LQKENI. The CDR3 sequence is CASSPRQGVYEQYF. CDR3 bases: TGTGCCAGCTCACCCAGACAGGGAGTCTACGAGCAGTACTTC.

This rearrangement joins TRBV5-1 to TRBJ2-1, with D possibly TRBD2 on 5 matching bases. The CDR3 sequence is 16 residues long. The germline V and J ends were trimmed by 5 bases and 0 bases, with 15 bases remaining between them. Germline V lookup: CDR1 SGHRS, CDR2 YFSETQ. The CDR3 is CASSPGWSRSYNEQFF. CDR3 sequence (DNA): TGCGCCAGCAGTCCGGGATGGAGTCGCTCCTACAATGAGCAGTTCTTC.

J is TRBJ2-7 and V is TRBV6-8; possibly TRBD2 for D (6 bases). This CDR3 has 12 residues. V was pared by 10 bases and J by 7 bases, with 17 bases between. Germline V gene sequence: CDR1 MNHGY, CDR2 SAAAGT. CDR3 nucleotide sequence: TGTGCCATCATGGCGACTGGAGGGGAGCAGTACTTC. Its translation: CAIMATGGEQYF.

The chain links TRBV29-1 to TRBJ1-5; D is uncertain. The CDR3 runs to 13 residues. Per germline, CDR1 SQVTM and CDR2 ANQGSEA. V lost 0 bases, J lost 2 bases, and 5 bases lay in between. As DNA, the CDR3 is TGCAGCGTTGAAGAGGGCGGCAATCAGCCCCAGCATTTT. It specifies CSVEEGGNQPQHF.

This chain uses TRBV15 with TRBJ1-5; tentatively, D is TRBD1 (6 bases). The CDR3 spans 15 residues. V was pared by 8 bases and J by 11 bases, with 25 bases between. Germline V CDR1 and CDR2: LNHNV, YYDKDF (reference sequence). CDR3 nucleotide sequence: TGTGCCACCCTTCCAGGATTCGGGGGCGAGTTGACCCAGCATTTT. Its translation is CATLPGFGGELTQHF.

This chain joins TRBV18 and TRBJ2-5, with 14 nucleotides matching TRBD2. The CDR3 covers 19 residues. Trimming cost V 6 bases and J 5 bases; bases outside gene matches: 17. Germline CDR1 and CDR2: KGHSH and LQKENI. CDR3 region: CASSPVAGTSGRGGETQYF. In nucleotides, the CDR3 is TGTGCCAGCTCCCCAGTTGCCGGGACTAGCGGGAGAGGTGGTGAGACCCAGTACTTC.

The chain has TRBV29-1 and TRBJ1-1, with D maybe TRBD1 (6 bases). CDR1 and CDR2 (germline): SQVTM, ANQGSEA. The CDR3 totals 14 residues. V was pared by 4 bases and J by 7 bases, with 19 bases between. In nucleotides, the CDR3 is TGCAGCGTTGTTACAGGGCTCTTGGTTAATGAAGCTTTCTTT. This codes for CSVVTGLLVNEAFF.